Sequencing of this T cell receptor beta chain was carried out in a study of T cells after posttransplantation cyclophosphamide listed by TCRdb under 2016. Regarding the research as a whole: Using TRB sequencing, the study followed how the T cell repertoire reconstituted after myeloablative bone marrow transplantation in which posttransplantation cyclophosphamide served as GVHD prophylaxis. Samples from a few dozen PTCy-treated patients, along with samples from 16 of their related bone marrow donors, underwent antigen receptor sequencing. Blood from all 35 or so PTCy patients with 1-year posttransplant specimens was subjected to TRB sequencing. TRB sequencing was also done on up to about 3 additional blood samples from 2 to 5.2 years after transplant in 3 patients, and on pretransplant blood from several patients. Because TRA and TRB clonality were tightly correlated in fewer than ten samples, subsequent TCR analyses were focused on TRB only. Public TRB sequences were compared against a database of over 3,500 sequences linked to responses to pathogens, tumor antigens, self-antigens and alloantigens. Results the study describes overall, beyond this receptor: Across some 45 patients, TRB clonality was highly associated with recipient CMV seropositivity and CMV reactivation, and PTCy diversity was similar to diversity in CNI/methotrexate controls. Donor-recipient similarity was low at 1-2 months but increased during the first year, and donor CD8+ memory clones often dominated later blood repertoires. The TRB repertoires of T cells infiltrating skin or GI tract showed only limited overlap with the TRB repertoires of T cells in blood.

CDR1 MNHEY and CDR2 SMNVEV were looked up in the germline V gene (reference sequence). From the cysteine through the phenylalanine, the CDR3 covers 14 amino acids. Only CDR3 DNA is held: 42 bases, read in frame from base 1. V has 5 bases trimmed and J has 6 bases trimmed; junction bases matching no gene number 7. TRB sequencing was run on genomic DNA with either the immunoSEQ assay at survey resolution or the hsTCRB kit. Processing in the source paper ran as follows. The immunoSEQ software was used for initial read processing, and the LymphoSeq R package was used for repertoire analyses. Clonality was computed as 1 minus normalized Shannon entropy, and a Gini coefficient was also calculated for each TRB dataset. To infer phenotypes in unsorted samples, TRB sequences from sorted subsets of the recipient or donor were mapped onto unsorted samples from the same recipient. The source is immuneACCESS, and TCRdb retained only in-frame sequences with V and J called. Part of the clones is not carried over; for the studies checked, unresolved V genes explain less than half of this, and the remainder is unexplained. V, J and clone size reflect that table, while D and trimming were determined from the DNA. The sample records roughly 6,600 clones, approximately 98% of which are singletons. The ten largest clones take up less than 0.55% of the sample.

On the day of marrow donation, related bone marrow donors gave peripheral blood samples. To count as naive, T cells had to be viable CD3+CD4+ or CD3+CD8+ cells with a CCR7+CD45RA+CD45RO-CD95-CD27+CD28+ profile. Peripheral blood and bone marrow mononuclear cells were isolated by Ficoll-Hypaque density centrifugation and were cryopreserved. CD4+ and CD8+ T cells, including naive and memory subsets, were sorted by FACS using a FACSAria II. This clone was counted once. It has no known antigen specificity. The sample holds no much larger clone one base away, and base qualities are not on file. The receptor comes from a woman aged 25 to 39 in good health and a related stem cell transplant donor. Material: naive CD8+ T cells sorted from PBMCs. Rearrangement joined TRBV27 to TRBJ2-7, with 10 central nucleotides matching TRBD1. The sequence in DNA is TGTGCCAGCAGTCCAGGGACAGGGGCATTCGAGCAGTACTTC. This codes for CASSPGTGAFEQYF.